This T cell receptor (beta chain) was sequenced during a study of regulatory T cells in long-lasting Graves disease. This clonotype was detected ten times or more. Regarding time point: newly diagnosed GD, antithyroid drugs for less than 3 months. Extracted RNA from PBMCs served as the source of the TCR library. The germline V gene encodes CDR1 SGHAT and CDR2 FQNNGV. Trimming cost V 0 bases and J 4 bases, with 24 bases left between them. The CDR3 sequence is 19 residues long. Researchers made TCR beta libraries by using iRepertoire HTBI primers and running Arm-PCR on CDR3 regions. MiXCR, run by TCRdb on the multiplex PCR reads, gives a single entry per CDR3 protein. The table shows roughly 560,000 distinct CDR3 sequences, with around 12% occurring only once. This sample also appeared in a second study, on T cells in Graves' hyperthyroidism and ophthalmopathy. That investigation notes: Any patient presenting with uncontrolled infection, other autoimmune disease, pregnancy or lactation was left out.

This specimen was peripheral blood mononuclear cells (PBMCs), taken at new diagnosis, from a patient treated with antithyroid drugs. The chain carries TRBV11-2 and TRBJ1-2; perhaps TRBD1 as D (6 bases). This clonotype was obtained from a woman in her 30s with Graves disease. CDR3 bases: TGTGCCAGCAGCTTAGAAATTGGACTGTTTGGGATAGGGGGCTATGGCTACACCTTC. Translated: CASSLEIGLFGIGGYGYTF. Full variable domain (remainder filled in from reference TRBV11-2 and TRBJ1-2): EAGVAQSPRYKIIEKRQSVAFWCNPISGHATLYWYQQILGQGPKLLIQFQNNGVVDDSQLPKDRFSAERLKGVDSTLKIQPAKLEDSAVYLCASSLEIGLFGIGGYGYTFGSGTRLTVV.